One and the same sample provided the 29 T cell receptor beta chains below, sequenced in a study of shared clonotypes between healthy human individuals. The protocol was immunoSEQ multiplex PCR, while the TCRdb copy is restricted to in-frame clones and leaves out a portion. The sample carries fewer than 1.8 million clones, approximately 98.5% recorded once. The specimen sequenced was naive CD4+ T cells sorted from blood. Indicated subset: CD45RA+ positively selected. Source of these receptors: a man aged 25-40 years in good health.

The chain links TRBV19 to TRBJ2-7; TRBD1 is a possible D gene (5 bases). The germline V gene has CDR1 LNHDA and CDR2 SQIVND (reference sequence). CDR3 length equals 14 residues. The germline V and J ends were trimmed by 6 bases and 1 base, with 13 bases remaining between them. The CDR3 spells CASSVQDTSYEQYF. The CDR3 region has the DNA TGTGCCAGTAGCGTACAGGATACTTCCTACGAGCAGTACTTC.

The chain uses TRBV5-1 and TRBJ2-7; D perhaps matches TRBD1 (7 bases). Trimming removed 1 base at V and 0 bases at J, with 14 bases between. The length of the CDR3 is 16 residues. Germline V gene lookup returns CDR1 SGHRS and CDR2 YFSETQ. The CDR3 nucleotides read TGCGCCAGCAGCTTGCAGGGGGGATCACACTCCTACGAGCAGTACTTC. It is translated as CASSLQGGSHSYEQYF.

This sequence joins TRBV5-1 and TRBJ2-1; 7 nucleotides line up with TRBD2. The germline V gene encodes CDR1 SGHRS and CDR2 YFSETQ. The trim removed 2 bases at V and 7 bases at J, leaving 9 bases unmatched. The length of the CDR3 is 15 residues. The CDR3 loop is CASSFGGSLGNEQFF. CDR3 coding DNA: TGCGCCAGCAGCTTTGGCGGGAGCCTCGGGAATGAGCAGTTCTTC.

The J gene is TRBJ2-1, the V gene TRBV5-1; D unresolved. The V end was cut by 1 base, the J end by 3 bases, with 8 bases between. CDR3 length: 14 amino acids. Germline V gene sequence: CDR1 SGHRS, CDR2 YFSETQ. CDR3 in amino acids: CASSLQPDYNEQFF. CDR3 DNA sequence: TGCGCCAGCAGCTTGCAGCCAGACTACAATGAGCAGTTCTTC.

The J gene is TRBJ2-4, the V gene TRBV9; TRBD1 might be the D (5 bases). Trimming took 3 bases from V and 3 from J, leaving 7 bases between them. CDR1 SGDLS and CDR2 YYNGEE come from the germline V gene. The CDR3 spans 13 residues. This chain's CDR3 is CASSGGVKNIQYF. The CDR3 region has the DNA TGTGCCAGCAGCGGGGGCGTCAAAAACATTCAGTACTTC.

Only one count was recorded for this clone. The same CDR3 can be traced to other DNA sequences in this sample. The genes are TRBV18 and TRBJ2-1; the D is unclear. Trimming took 0 bases from V and 0 from J, leaving 3 bases between them. CDR3 length: 14 amino acids. The V gene's germline CDR1 is KGHSH and CDR2 LQKENI. The CDR3 DNA is TGTGCCAGCTCACCACCCAGCTCCTACAATGAGCAGTTCTTC. Encoded protein: CASSPPSSYNEQFF.

The chain uses TRBV7-8 and TRBJ2-7, with D tentatively TRBD1 or TRBD2 (5 bases each). V was shortened by 0 bases and J by 2 bases, with 11 bases between the two germline ends. The CDR3 sequence is 15 residues long. CDR1 and CDR2 (germline): SGHVS, FQNEAQ. CDR3 sequence reads: CASSLARDATYEQYF. The CDR3 DNA follows: TGTGCCAGCAGCTTAGCCCGGGACGCTACCTACGAGCAGTACTTC. Using reference TRBV7-8 and TRBJ2-7 for the parts outside the CDR3, the full variable domain is GAGVSQSPRYKVAKRGQDVALRCDPISGHVSLFWYQQALGQGPEFLTYFQNEAQLDKSGLPSDRFFAERPEGSVSTLKIQRTQQEDSAVYLCASSLARDATYEQYFGPGTRLTVT.

The V call is TRBV10-3, the J call TRBJ2-5; D uncertain. Germline CDR1 is ENHRY and CDR2 is SYGVKD. Trimming cost V 8 bases and J 1 base, with 8 bases left between them. The CDR3 covers 12 residues. CDR3 sequence reads: CAIGSGQETQYF. In nucleotides, the CDR3 is TGTGCCATCGGCTCGGGCCAAGAGACCCAGTACTTC.

The chain joins TRBV7-8 to TRBJ2-5; the D is unclear. Looked up from germline, CDR1 is SGHVS and CDR2 is FQNEAQ. This CDR3 comprises 18 residues. The V end lost 3 bases, the J end lost 5 bases, and 25 bases lay between the germline ends. The CDR3 reads CASSFARLLAYSSETQYF. CDR3 coding DNA: TGTGCCAGCAGCTTTGCGAGGTTATTGGCTTATTCGTCGGAGACCCAGTACTTC.

CDR3 bases: TGCGCCAGCAGCCTGACGGAAGTGAAGAGCACAGATACGCAGTATTTT. It specifies CASSLTEVKSTDTQYF. The rearrangement joins TRBV4-1 to TRBJ2-3; D gene uncertain. V lost 4 bases and J lost 0, with 14 bases in between. From germline, CDR1 is MGHRA and CDR2 YSYEKL. The CDR3 has 16 residues.

The chain joins TRBV10-2 to TRBJ2-7; 7 positions match TRBD1. This CDR3 contains 13 residues. V dropped 6 bases and J dropped 3; count of bases not matched to a gene: 5. Per germline, CDR1 WSHSY and CDR2 SAAADI. CDR3 loop: CASRPGQRYEQYF. CDR3 in DNA: TGCGCCAGCAGACCGGGACAGCGCTACGAGCAGTACTTC.

The chain carries TRBV29-1 and TRBJ2-1, with no clear D. The germline V and J ends were trimmed by 3 bases and 2 bases, with 8 bases remaining between them. The CDR3 contains 13 residues. In germline, CDR1 is SQVTM, CDR2 ANQGSEA. Here the CDR3 reads CSVEKETYNEQFF. In nucleotides, the CDR3 is TGCAGCGTTGAGAAGGAGACCTACAATGAGCAGTTCTTC.

This sequence joins TRBV10-3 and TRBJ1-1, with unresolved D. The CDR3 is 13 amino acids. Trimming left V 2 bases short and J 6 bases short, with 10 bases between. Germline assignment: CDR1 ENHRY and CDR2 SYGVKD. DNA for the CDR3: TGTGCCATCAGTGAGCGAGTGATCTCTGAAGCTTTCTTT. Protein sequence: CAISERVISEAFF.

The rearrangement joins TRBV13 to TRBJ1-1; no clear D. V dropped 5 bases and J dropped 3 bases, with 13 bases sitting between them. Germline V CDR1 and CDR2: PRHDT, FYEKMQ (reference sequence). This CDR3 is 14 amino acids long. CDR3 bases: TGTGCCAGCAGCCCGAGGGATGCGCACACTGAAGCTTTCTTT. Residues: CASSPRDAHTEAFF.

This chain connects TRBV5-1 to TRBJ2-7; TRBD2 aligns across 10 bases. V shed 0 bases, J shed 7 bases, and the junction held 13 bases outside the gene matches. CDR3 size: 17 residues. Germline V gives CDR1 SGHRS, CDR2 YFSETQ. As DNA, the CDR3 is TGCGCCAGCAGCTTGGCCGGGCGCCTTAGCGGGAGGCTTGAGCAGTACTTC. Residues: CASSLAGRLSGRLEQYF.

This clone was seen only once. The CDR3 spells CASNPDGDGTEAFF. CDR3 sequence (DNA): TGTGCCAGTAATCCGGACGGGGACGGTACTGAAGCTTTCTTT. The chain is built from TRBV19 and TRBJ1-1; the D gene is possibly TRBD1 (5 bases). The CDR3 covers 14 residues. CDR1 LNHDA and CDR2 SQIVND come from the germline V gene (reference sequence). Between the trimmed V and J ends, which lost 7 bases and 5 bases, there was a span of 17 bases.

The chain is built from TRBV5-6 and TRBJ2-3; 7 bases are a match to TRBD1. CDR1 SGHDT and CDR2 YYEEEE come from the germline V gene. V shed 4 bases and J 0 bases; nucleotides not matched to a gene: 11. The CDR3 spans 17 residues. In DNA form, the CDR3 reads TGTGCCAGCAGCCCACCGGTCAGGGGGATTAGCACAGATACGCAGTATTTT. As protein: CASSPPVRGISTDTQYF.

The chain couples TRBV28 to TRBJ2-1, with 12 bases matching TRBD2. The CDR3 extends over 17 amino acids. CDR1 is MDHEN and CDR2 is SYDVKM in the germline V gene. The V and J ends lost 8 bases and 5 bases, in that order; junction bases with no gene match: 13. CDR3 protein: CASFLGAGLAGHNEQFF. In nucleotides, the CDR3 is TGTGCCAGCTTCCTAGGTGCGGGACTAGCGGGTCACAATGAGCAGTTCTTC.

The chain combines TRBV6-5 with TRBJ2-2, with a weak D call TRBD2 (6 bases). The germline CDR1 and CDR2 sequences are MNHEY and SVGAGI. Trimming shortened V by 9 bases and J by 5 bases, and 19 bases separated the two germline ends. The CDR3 totals 15 residues. Here the CDR3 reads CASRDLARVTGELFF. The DNA for the CDR3 is TGTGCCAGTCGGGATCTAGCGAGGGTAACCGGGGAGCTGTTTTTT.

CDR3 residues: CASTRSGGIYEQYF. As DNA, the CDR3 is TGTGCCAGCACCCGCTCGGGAGGGATCTACGAGCAGTACTTC. The chain recombines TRBV28 with TRBJ2-7, with TRBD2 identical over 8 bases. This CDR3 has 14 amino acids. The J segment lost 3 bases and the V segment lost 7 bases, leaving 8 bases of the junction unmatched. CDR1 and CDR2 from the germline V gene are MDHEN and SYDVKM.

The chain couples TRBV7-6 to TRBJ2-3; D is possibly TRBD2 (6 bases). The CDR3 loop spans 17 amino acids. Germline CDR1 SGHVS, CDR2 FNYEAQ. V lost 0 bases and J 0 bases, leaving 13 bases between the germline ends. The CDR3 protein is CASSLAVGDSSTDTQYF. The DNA for the CDR3 is TGTGCCAGCAGCTTAGCAGTGGGGGACTCTAGCACAGATACGCAGTATTTT.

The CDR3 nucleotides read TGTGCCAGCTCACCGCGTCAACAGGGCGGCACCGGGGAGCTGTTTTTT. Translating gives CASSPRQQGGTGELFF. The V call is TRBV18, the J call TRBJ2-2; D may be TRBD1 (6 bases). V dropped 3 bases and J dropped 4 bases, with 15 bases sitting between them. CDR3 length equals 16 residues. The germline V gene encodes CDR1 KGHSH and CDR2 LQKENI.

V is TRBV28 and J is TRBJ2-7; unclear D gene. Trimming took 4 bases from V and 3 from J, leaving 16 bases between them. The CDR3 extends over 15 amino acids. Germline CDR1 is MDHEN and CDR2 is SYDVKM. For the CDR3, the DNA is TGTGCCAGCAGTTCCCCCGGGCAGATGCTCTACGAGCAGTACTTC. Encoded protein: CASSSPGQMLYEQYF.

CDR3 protein: CASSERRPAEQFF. In DNA, the CDR3 is TGTGCCAGCAGTGAACGGCGGCCTGCTGAGCAGTTCTTC. This chain uses TRBV2 with TRBJ2-1; D not resolved. There are 13 residues in the CDR3. Germline assignment: CDR1 SNHLY and CDR2 FYNNEI. Trimming took off 2 bases at V and 9 bases at J, with 11 bases between the two ends.

As to this clone: Additional DNA sequences in this sample encode the identical CDR3. The CDR3 DNA is TGCGCCAGCAGCTTGGACGGCTTGAACACTGAAGCTTTCTTT. This codes for CASSLDGLNTEAFF. The chain is built from TRBV5-1 and TRBJ1-1; D gene uncertain. With 0 bases removed from V and 0 bases from J, the gap between germline ends came to 6 bases. The CDR3 extends over 14 amino acids. The V gene's germline CDR1 is SGHRS and CDR2 YFSETQ.

The rearrangement links TRBV5-4 to TRBJ2-1; D gene unclear. V dropped 5 bases and J dropped 3 bases, with 6 bases sitting between them. The germline V gene has CDR1 SGHNT and CDR2 YYREEE (reference sequence). CDR3 length: 12 amino acids. The CDR3 region is CASSINYNEQFF. The DNA for the CDR3 is TGTGCCAGCAGTATCAACTACAATGAGCAGTTCTTC.

Comments on this clone: The sample has other DNA sequences that encode this CDR3 too. The rearrangement links TRBV19 to TRBJ2-7, with 9 bases lining up with TRBD1. There are 13 residues in the CDR3. V trimming: 6 bases; J trimming: 4 bases; junction bases outside the gene matches: 4. Germline CDR1 LNHDA, CDR2 SQIVND (reference sequence). The CDR3 spells CASRDRGSYEQYF. The CDR3 nucleotides read TGTGCCAGTAGGGACAGGGGTTCTTACGAGCAGTACTTC.

The chain uses TRBV7-2 and TRBJ2-2; 7 bases match TRBD1. The CDR3 runs to 15 residues. V dropped 7 bases and J dropped 2; count of bases not matched to a gene: 7. Germline V lookup: CDR1 SGHTA, CDR2 FQGNSA. In DNA form, the CDR3 reads TGTGCCAGCACCCAGGGGGACAGCAACACCGGGGAGCTGTTTTTT. Residues: CASTQGDSNTGELFF.

The gene calls are TRBV7-2 and TRBJ1-2; D is possibly TRBD1 (5 bases). The CDR3 contains 13 residues. Trimming shortened V by 2 bases and J by 6 bases, and 10 bases separated the two germline ends. CDR1 is SGHTA, CDR2 FQGNSA, per germline. The CDR3 loop is CASSLRGYDGYTF. CDR3 nucleotides: TGTGCCAGCAGCTTACGGGGGTACGATGGCTACACCTTC.